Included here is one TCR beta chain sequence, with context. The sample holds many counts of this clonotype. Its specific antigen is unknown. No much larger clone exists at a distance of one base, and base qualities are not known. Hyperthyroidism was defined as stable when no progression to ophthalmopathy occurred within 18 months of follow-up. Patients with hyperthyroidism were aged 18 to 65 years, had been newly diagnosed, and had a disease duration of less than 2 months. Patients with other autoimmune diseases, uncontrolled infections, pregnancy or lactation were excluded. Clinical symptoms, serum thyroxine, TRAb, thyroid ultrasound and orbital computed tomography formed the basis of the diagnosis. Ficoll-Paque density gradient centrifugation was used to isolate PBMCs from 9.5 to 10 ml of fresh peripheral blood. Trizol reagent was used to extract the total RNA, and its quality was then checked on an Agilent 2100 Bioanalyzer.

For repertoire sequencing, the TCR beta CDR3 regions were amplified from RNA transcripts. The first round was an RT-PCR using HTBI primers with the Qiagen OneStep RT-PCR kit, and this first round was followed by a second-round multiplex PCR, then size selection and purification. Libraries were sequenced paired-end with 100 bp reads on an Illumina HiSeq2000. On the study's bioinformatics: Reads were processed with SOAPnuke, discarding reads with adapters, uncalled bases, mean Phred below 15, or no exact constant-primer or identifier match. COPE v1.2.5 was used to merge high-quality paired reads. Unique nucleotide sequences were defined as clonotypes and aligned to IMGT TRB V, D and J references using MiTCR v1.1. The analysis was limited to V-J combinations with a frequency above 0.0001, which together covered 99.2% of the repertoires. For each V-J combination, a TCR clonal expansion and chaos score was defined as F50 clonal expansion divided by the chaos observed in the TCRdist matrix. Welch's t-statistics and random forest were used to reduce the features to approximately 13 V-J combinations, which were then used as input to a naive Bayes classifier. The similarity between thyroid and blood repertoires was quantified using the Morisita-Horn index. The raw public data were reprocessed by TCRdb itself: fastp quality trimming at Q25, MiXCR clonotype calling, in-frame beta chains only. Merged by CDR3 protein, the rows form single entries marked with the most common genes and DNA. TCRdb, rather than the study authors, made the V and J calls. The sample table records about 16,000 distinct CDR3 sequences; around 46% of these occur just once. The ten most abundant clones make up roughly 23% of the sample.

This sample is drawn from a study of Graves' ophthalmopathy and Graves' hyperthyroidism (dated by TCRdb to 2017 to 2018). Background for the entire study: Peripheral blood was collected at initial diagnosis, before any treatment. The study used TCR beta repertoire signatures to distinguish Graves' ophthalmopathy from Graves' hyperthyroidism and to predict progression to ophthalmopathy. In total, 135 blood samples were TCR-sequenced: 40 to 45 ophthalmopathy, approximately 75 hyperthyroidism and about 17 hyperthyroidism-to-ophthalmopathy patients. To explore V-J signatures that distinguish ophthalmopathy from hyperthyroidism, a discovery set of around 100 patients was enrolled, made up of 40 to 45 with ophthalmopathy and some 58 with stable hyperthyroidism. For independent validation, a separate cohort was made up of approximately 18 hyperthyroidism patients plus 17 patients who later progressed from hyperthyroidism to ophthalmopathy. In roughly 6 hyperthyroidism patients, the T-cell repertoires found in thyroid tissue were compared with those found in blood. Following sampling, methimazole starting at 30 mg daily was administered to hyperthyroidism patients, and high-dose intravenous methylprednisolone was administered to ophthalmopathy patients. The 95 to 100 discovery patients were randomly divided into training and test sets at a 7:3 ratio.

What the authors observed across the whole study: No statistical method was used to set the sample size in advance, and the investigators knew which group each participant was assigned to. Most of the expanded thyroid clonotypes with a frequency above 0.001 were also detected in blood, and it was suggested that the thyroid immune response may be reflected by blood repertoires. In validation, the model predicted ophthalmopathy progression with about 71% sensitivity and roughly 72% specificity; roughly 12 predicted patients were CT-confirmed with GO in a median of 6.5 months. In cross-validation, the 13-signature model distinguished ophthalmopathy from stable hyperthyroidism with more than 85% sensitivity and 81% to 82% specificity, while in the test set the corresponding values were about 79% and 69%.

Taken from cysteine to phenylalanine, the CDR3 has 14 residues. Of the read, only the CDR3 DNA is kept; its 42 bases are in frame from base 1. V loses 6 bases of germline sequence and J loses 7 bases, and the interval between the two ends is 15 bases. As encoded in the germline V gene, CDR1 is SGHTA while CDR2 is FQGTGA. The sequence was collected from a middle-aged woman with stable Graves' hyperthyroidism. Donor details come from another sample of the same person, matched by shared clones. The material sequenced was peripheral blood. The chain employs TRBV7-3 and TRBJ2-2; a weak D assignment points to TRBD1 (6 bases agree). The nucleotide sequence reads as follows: TGTGCCAGCAGGAAACAGGGTTTGGACGGGGAGCTGTTTTTT. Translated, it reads CASRKQGLDGELFF.